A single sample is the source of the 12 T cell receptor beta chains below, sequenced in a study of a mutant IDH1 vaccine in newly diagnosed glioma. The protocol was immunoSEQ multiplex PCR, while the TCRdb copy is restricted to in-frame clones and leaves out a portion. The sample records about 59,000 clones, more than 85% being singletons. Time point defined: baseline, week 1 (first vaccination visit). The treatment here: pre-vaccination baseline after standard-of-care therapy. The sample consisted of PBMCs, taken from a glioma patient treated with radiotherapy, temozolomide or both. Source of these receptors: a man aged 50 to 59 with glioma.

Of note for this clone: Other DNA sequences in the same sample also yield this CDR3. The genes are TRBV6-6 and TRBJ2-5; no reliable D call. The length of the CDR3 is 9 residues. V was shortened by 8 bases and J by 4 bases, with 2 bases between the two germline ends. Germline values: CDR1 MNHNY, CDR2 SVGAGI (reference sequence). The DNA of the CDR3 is TGTGCCAGCGGAGAGACCCAGTACTTC. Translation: CASGETQYF.

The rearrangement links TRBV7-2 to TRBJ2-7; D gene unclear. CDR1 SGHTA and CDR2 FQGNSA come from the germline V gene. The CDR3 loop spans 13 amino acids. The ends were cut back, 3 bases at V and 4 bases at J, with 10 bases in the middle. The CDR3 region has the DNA TGTGCCAGCAGCTTGCGACTGGGATACGAGCAGTACTTC. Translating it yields CASSLRLGYEQYF.

CDR3 sequence: CASSVGPLVGTEAFF. The CDR3 DNA sequence: TGTGCCAGCAGCGTAGGGCCCTTGGTGGGCACTGAAGCTTTCTTT. The rearrangement joins TRBV9 to TRBJ1-1, with D unclear. The CDR3 length is 15 residues. V shed 0 bases and J shed 4 bases, with 13 bases lying between them. Per the germline V gene, CDR1 is SGDLS and CDR2 is YYNGEE.

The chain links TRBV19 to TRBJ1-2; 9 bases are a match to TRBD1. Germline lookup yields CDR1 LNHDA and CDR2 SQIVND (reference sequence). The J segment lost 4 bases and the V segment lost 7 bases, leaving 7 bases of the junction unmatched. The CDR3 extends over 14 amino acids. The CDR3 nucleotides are TGTGCCAGTAACCCGGGACAGGGCGCCTATGGCTACACCTTC. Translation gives CASNPGQGAYGYTF.

Here the CDR3 reads CASSRQGLGNQPQHF. CDR3 sequence (DNA): TGTGCCAGCAGTCGACAGGGGCTGGGCAATCAGCCCCAGCATTTT. The V and J genes are TRBV2 and TRBJ1-5; 8 bases line up with TRBD1. The CDR3 is 15 residues long. Germline V CDR1 and CDR2: SNHLY, FYNNEI. With V trimmed by 5 bases and J by 2 bases, 5 bases remained unmatched.

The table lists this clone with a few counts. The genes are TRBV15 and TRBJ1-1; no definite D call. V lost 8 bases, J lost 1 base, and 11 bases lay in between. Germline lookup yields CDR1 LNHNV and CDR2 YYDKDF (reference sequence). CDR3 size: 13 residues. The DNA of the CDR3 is TGTGCCACCGGCGACCGGCCGAACACTGAAGCTTTCTTT. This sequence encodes CATGDRPNTEAFF.

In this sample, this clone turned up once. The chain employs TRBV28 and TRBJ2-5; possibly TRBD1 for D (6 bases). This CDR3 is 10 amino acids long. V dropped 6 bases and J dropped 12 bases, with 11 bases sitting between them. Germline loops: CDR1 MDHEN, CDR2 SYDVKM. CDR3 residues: CASRRHREYF. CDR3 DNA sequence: TGTGCCAGCAGGAGACACAGGGAGTACTTC.

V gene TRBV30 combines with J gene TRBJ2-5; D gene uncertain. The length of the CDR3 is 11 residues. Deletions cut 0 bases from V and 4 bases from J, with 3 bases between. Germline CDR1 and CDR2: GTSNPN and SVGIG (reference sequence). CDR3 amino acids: CAWSVGETQYF. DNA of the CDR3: TGTGCCTGGAGTGTCGGAGAGACCCAGTACTTC.

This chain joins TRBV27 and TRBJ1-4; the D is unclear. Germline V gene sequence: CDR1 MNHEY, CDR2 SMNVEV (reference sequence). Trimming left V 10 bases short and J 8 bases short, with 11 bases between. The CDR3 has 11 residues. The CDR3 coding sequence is TGTGCCACCCGGCGGGGAGAAAAACTGTTTTTT. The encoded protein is CATRRGEKLFF. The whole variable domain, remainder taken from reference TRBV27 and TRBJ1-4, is EAQVTQNPRYLITVTGKKLTVTCSQNMNHEYMSWYRQDPGLGLRQIYYSMNVEVTDKGDVPEGYKVSRKEKRNFPLILESPSPNQTSLYFCATRRGEKLFFGSGTQLSVL.

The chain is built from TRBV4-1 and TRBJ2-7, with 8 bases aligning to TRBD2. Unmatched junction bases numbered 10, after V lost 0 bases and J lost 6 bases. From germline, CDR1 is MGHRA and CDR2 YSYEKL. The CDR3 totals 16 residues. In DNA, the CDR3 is TGCGCCAGCAGCCAAGATAAAGCGGGAGATCGCGCCGAGCAGTACTTC. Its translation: CASSQDKAGDRAEQYF.

The CDR3 sequence is CASSGLRTDTQYF. The CDR3 nucleotides read TGTGCCAGCAGCGGGTTACGCACAGATACGCAGTATTTT. The chain couples TRBV11-2 to TRBJ2-3; D is uncertain. Germline V CDR1 and CDR2: SGHAT, FQNNGV. This CDR3 region has 13 residues. The V gene lost 5 bases and the J gene lost 1 base, with 7 bases spanning the gap.

The CDR3 DNA is TGTGCCAGCAGCGCTGGAGGGGAGCTTGAAAAACTGTTTTTT. This sequence encodes CASSAGGELEKLFF. This chain uses TRBV7-9 with TRBJ1-4; TRBD1 is a possible D gene (5 bases). This CDR3 comprises 14 residues. In germline, CDR1 is SEHNR, CDR2 FQNEAQ (reference sequence). Trimming pared 5 bases from V and 7 bases from J, leaving 14 bases between.